These T cell receptor beta chains were read from a single sample in a study of blood T cell repertoires in COVID-19. The protocol was immunoSEQ multiplex PCR, while the TCRdb copy is restricted to in-frame clones and leaves out a portion. The profile shows more than 45,000 clones, about 90% of them singletons. Sequencing used peripheral blood. Receptors originate from a woman of 80 years or more with COVID-19, enrolled during active disease. Each CDR3 is given with its conserved first and last residue. The order of the fields is V gene, J gene, D gene, clone size, CDR3 DNA, CDR3 protein. The D gene is left open where the match is weak. Where a row states a size, it is once, few, many or the class of an expanded clone; other rows omit it.

TRBV24-1	TRBJ1-5	.	.	TGTGCCACCAGTGAGGGGGGATCTAAGCCCCAGCATTTT	CATSEGGSKPQHF
TRBV6-5	TRBJ1-2	.	.	TGTGCCAGCCGGGGGGTGGGACTCTCCAATGGCTACACCTTC	CASRGVGLSNGYTF
TRBV3-1/TRBV3-2	TRBJ2-3	.	.	TGTGCCAGCAGCCAAGATGCGGGGGCCAAGTCAGATACGCAGTATTTT	CASSQDAGAKSDTQYF
TRBV6-5	TRBJ2-7	TRBD1	.	TGTGCCAGCAGCCCAATCGGGACAGGTCCCTACGAGCAGTACTTC	CASSPIGTGPYEQYF
TRBV5-8	TRBJ1-6	.	.	TGTGCCAGCAGCTCCCAGGGCGGGGAGGGACCCCTCCACTTT	CASSSQGGEGPLHF
TRBV6-5	TRBJ2-7	.	once	TGTGCCAGCAGTTACTCGATCCCAGTTACCTACGAGCAGTACTTC	CASSYSIPVTYEQYF
TRBV6-5	TRBJ2-7	TRBD1	.	TGTGCCAGCAGTCGGGACAGGACCTACGAGCAGTACTTC	CASSRDRTYEQYF
TRBV11-1	TRBJ2-5	.	.	TGTGCCAGCAGCTTAAATAGGTTAGCTCAAGAGACCCAGTACTTC	CASSLNRLAQETQYF
TRBV13	TRBJ2-3	.	few	TGTGCCAGCAGCTCCCGGGAAACTAGCACAGATACGCAGTATTTT	CASSSRETSTDTQYF
TRBV2	TRBJ1-5	.	.	TGTGCCAGCAGCCAAACCGGGGGGGCTAGCAATCAGCCCCAGCATTTT	CASSQTGGASNQPQHF
TRBV19	TRBJ2-2	.	.	TGTGCCAGTAGTATTGGGGGAGGCAGCCGGAACACCGGGGAGCTGTTTTTT	CASSIGGGSRNTGELFF
TRBV30	TRBJ2-1	TRBD2	.	TGTGCCTGGACCGAGGGCGGGGGGGCCCCCTACAATGAGCAGTTCTTC	CAWTEGGGAPYNEQFF
TRBV19	TRBJ1-1	TRBD1	.	TGTGCCAGTACCCCGACAGGGCGCAAGGGTGGTGAAGCTTTCTTT	CASTPTGRKGGEAFF
TRBV2	TRBJ2-5	.	.	TGTGCCAGCAGGGAACGAGAGACCCAGTACTTC	CASRERETQYF
TRBV11-3	TRBJ2-3	.	.	TGTGCCAGCAGCTTTACGTCGCAGGATACGCAGTATTTT	CASSFTSQDTQYF
TRBV5-5	TRBJ2-3	TRBD2	.	TGTGCCAGCAGCTTGGTAGCGGGGTTCACAGATACGCAGTATTTT	CASSLVAGFTDTQYF
TRBV19	TRBJ1-1	TRBD1	.	TGTGCCAGTAGTACCCGGGACAGGGGTTTTAACACTGAAGCTTTCTTT	CASSTRDRGFNTEAFF
TRBV5-1	TRBJ2-2	TRBD2	.	TGCGCCAGCAACAGCGGGGGGACTAACACCGGGGAGCTGTTTTTT	CASNSGGTNTGELFF
TRBV27	TRBJ2-2	.	once	TGTGCCAGCAGTCAGGGCCCCGGGGAGCTGTTTTTT	CASSQGPGELFF
TRBV7-8	TRBJ1-3	.	once	TGTGCCAGCAGCGCCATGCCAGCGGGATCTGGAAACACCATATATTTT	CASSAMPAGSGNTIYF
TRBV19	TRBJ1-1	TRBD1	.	TGTGCCAGTAGTAAGTTCGGGACAGTCCCTGAAGCTTTCTTT	CASSKFGTVPEAFF
TRBV30	TRBJ2-2	.	.	TGTGCCTGGAGCCCGCTTAAGGCAGGGGCGGCCGGGGAGCTGTTTTTT	CAWSPLKAGAAGELFF
TRBV5-6	TRBJ1-2	TRBD1	once	TGTGCCAGCAGCTTGACCGGGACAGGGGATGGCTACACCTTC	CASSLTGTGDGYTF
TRBV2	TRBJ2-3	TRBD2	.	TGTGCCAGCAGGAGATCTAGCGGGGGTGGCACAGATACGCAGTATTTT	CASRRSSGGGTDTQYF
TRBV7-2	TRBJ2-7	TRBD2	.	TGTGCCAGCAGCTTACGCGCCGGGGGGGTAAACGAGCAGTACTTC	CASSLRAGGVNEQYF
TRBV12-3/TRBV12-4	TRBJ1-5	.	.	TGTGCCAGCAGGGAGACGGGAAATCAGCCCCAGCATTTT	CASRETGNQPQHF
TRBV3-1/TRBV3-2	TRBJ2-7	TRBD1	once	TGTGCCAGCAGCCGCCACCGAGGGGGCGGCTCCTACGAGCAGTACTTC	CASSRHRGGGSYEQYF
TRBV20-1	TRBJ2-3	.	.	TGCAGTGCTAGTCTAGGAGGGTCGAGCACAGATACGCAGTATTTT	CSASLGGSSTDTQYF
TRBV15	TRBJ1-1	.	.	TGTGCCACCAGCAGAGCAGGGGATTACACTGAAGCTTTCTTT	CATSRAGDYTEAFF
TRBV27	TRBJ2-1	.	few	TGTGCCAGCAGACCAGGACAGAACAATGAGCAGTTCTTC	CASRPGQNNEQFF
TRBV19	TRBJ1-3	.	.	TGTGCCAGTAGGAACACATGGACAGATGGAAACACCATATATTTT	CASRNTWTDGNTIYF
TRBV5-6	TRBJ1-1	TRBD1	once	TGTGCCAGCAGCTTGCGGTCGACAGGGAGGACTGAAGCTTTCTTT	CASSLRSTGRTEAFF
TRBV7-2	TRBJ1-2	.	.	TGTGCCAGCAGCCATACAGGAGCTAACTATGGCTACACCTTC	CASSHTGANYGYTF
TRBV5-1	TRBJ2-3	.	.	TGCGCCAGCAGCTCGAAGGCGGGGACAGAACTAAATTCAGATACGCAGTATTTT	CASSSKAGTELNSDTQYF
TRBV7-3	TRBJ2-3	TRBD2	.	TGTGCCAGCAGACAAAACCTAGCGGGGGCCACAGATACGCAGTATTTT	CASRQNLAGATDTQYF
TRBV3-1/TRBV3-2	TRBJ2-7	.	.	TGTGCCAGCAGCCAAGAAAACCGGGGGCAGTACTTC	CASSQENRGQYF
TRBV12-3/TRBV12-4	TRBJ1-1	.	.	TGTGCCAGCAGTTCTAGGGGCACTGAAGCTTTCTTT	CASSSRGTEAFF
TRBV9	TRBJ1-6	TRBD1	.	TGTGCCAGCAGCCCGCGGACAGGGGGAGGATCACCCCTCCACTTT	CASSPRTGGGSPLHF
TRBV7-9	TRBJ1-2	.	.	TGTGCCAGCAGCCCCGCAAACTTGGGCTACACCTTC	CASSPANLGYTF
TRBV5-1	TRBJ2-1	TRBD2	.	TGCGCCAGCAGTTGGGCGGGAGGCGACAATGAGCAGTTCTTC	CASSWAGGDNEQFF
TRBV24-1	TRBJ1-5	TRBD1	.	TGTGCCACCAGTGATTTGGTGGAGGGGGCAAATCAGCCCCAGCATTTT	CATSDLVEGANQPQHF
TRBV3-1/TRBV3-2	TRBJ2-5	TRBD2	once	TGTGCCAGCAGCCAAGATTGGCTAGCGGGGGGGGAGACCCAGTACTTC	CASSQDWLAGGETQYF
TRBV27	TRBJ1-2	TRBD1	once	TGTGCCAGCAGCAAACCCCTACAGGGGGCCGAGATTGGCTACACCTTC	CASSKPLQGAEIGYTF
TRBV6-5	TRBJ2-1	TRBD1	.	TGTGCCAGCAGGCCACAGGGGTACAATGAGCAGTTCTTC	CASRPQGYNEQFF
TRBV5-5	TRBJ1-1	.	.	TGTGCCAGCAGCTGGTTAGCTATGAACACTGAAGCTTTCTTT	CASSWLAMNTEAFF
TRBV12-3/TRBV12-4	TRBJ2-2	.	.	TGTGCCAGCAGTTTGAGGGAAACCGGGGAGCTGTTTTTT	CASSLRETGELFF